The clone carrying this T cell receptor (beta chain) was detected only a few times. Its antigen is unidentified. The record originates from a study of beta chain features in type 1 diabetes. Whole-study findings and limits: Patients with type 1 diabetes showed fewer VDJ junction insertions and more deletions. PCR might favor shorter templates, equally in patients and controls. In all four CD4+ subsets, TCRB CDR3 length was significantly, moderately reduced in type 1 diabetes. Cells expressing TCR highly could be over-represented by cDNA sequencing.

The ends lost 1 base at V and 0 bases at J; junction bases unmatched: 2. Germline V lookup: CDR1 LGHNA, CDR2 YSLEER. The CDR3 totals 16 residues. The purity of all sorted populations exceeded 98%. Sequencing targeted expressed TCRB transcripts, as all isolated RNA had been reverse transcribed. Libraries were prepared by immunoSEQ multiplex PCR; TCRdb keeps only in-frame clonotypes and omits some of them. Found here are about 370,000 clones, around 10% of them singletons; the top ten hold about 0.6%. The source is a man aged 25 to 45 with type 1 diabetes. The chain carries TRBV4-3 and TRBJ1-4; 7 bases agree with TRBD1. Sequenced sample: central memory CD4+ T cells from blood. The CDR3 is CASSQGDSPTNEKLFF. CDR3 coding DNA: TGCGCCAGCAGCCAAGGGGACAGCCCAACTAATGAAAAACTGTTTTTT.